This TCR beta chain was identified during a study of blood T cell repertoires in COVID-19. V was pared by 3 bases and J by 4 bases, with 21 bases between. Germline-derived CDR1 and CDR2 are KGHSH and LQKENI. The CDR3 extends over 17 amino acids. The authors' processing: Researchers report that nucleated cell counts were estimated from reference gene primer amplification. Produced via immunoSEQ multiplex PCR; TCRdb's table is partial and in-frame only. V and J calls and clone size follow that table, whereas D and trimming were derived from the DNA. The sample records about 50,000 clones, roughly 90% being singletons.

The clonotype was recovered from a human donor in a cohort sampled during active COVID-19. The genes are TRBV18 and TRBJ1-2; no clear D gene. The sample consisted of peripheral blood. As DNA, the CDR3 is TGTGCCAGCTCACCGGTCTCGAAACTCCAAAACCTCTATGGCTACACCTTC. The encoded protein is CASSPVSKLQNLYGYTF.